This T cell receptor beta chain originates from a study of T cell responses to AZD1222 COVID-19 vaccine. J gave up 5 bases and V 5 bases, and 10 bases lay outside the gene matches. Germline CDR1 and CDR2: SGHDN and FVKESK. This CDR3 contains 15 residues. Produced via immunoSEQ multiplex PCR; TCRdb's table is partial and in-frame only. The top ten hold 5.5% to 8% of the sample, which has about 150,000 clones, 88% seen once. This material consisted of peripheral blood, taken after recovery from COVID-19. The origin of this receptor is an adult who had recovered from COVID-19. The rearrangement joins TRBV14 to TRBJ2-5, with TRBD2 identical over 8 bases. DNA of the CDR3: TGTGCCAGCAGCTCGGTCGGGGGGGCAGCGGAGACCCAGTACTTC. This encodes CASSSVGGAAETQYF.